Listed below are T cell receptor beta chains from one sample, sequenced in a study of CD8 T cells in ankylosing spondylitis. TCRdb used MiXCR to reprocess the 5' RACE reads, holding one entry per CDR3 protein. The sample has 700,000 to 1,000,000 distinct CDR3 sequences; 10% to 15% are singletons. Material: blood, either unsorted or a sorted T cell fraction (not recorded which). Receptors originate from a male donor with ankylosing spondylitis. Both conserved end residues are trimmed from each CDR3.

J: TRBJ2-5; V: TRBV20-1; CDR3: SVQGPERPETQY
J: TRBJ1-2; V: TRBV12-3/TRBV12-4; CDR3: ASSLNSEVCYT
J: TRBJ2-7; V: TRBV5-6; CDR3: ASSLVTHREQY
J: TRBJ1-4; V: TRBV20-1; CDR3: SASPSGGTGKLF
J: TRBJ2-1; V: TRBV10-3; CDR3: ATTGETEQF
J: TRBJ1-2; V: TRBV7-2; CDR3: ASIPSWGNYGYT
J: TRBJ2-3; V: TRBV11-2; CDR3: ASSWWRRNTDTQY
J: TRBJ1-2; V: TRBV5-1; CDR3: ASSLGGGESYGYT
J: TRBJ1-1; V: TRBV4-2; CDR3: ASSDYTEAF
J: TRBJ2-5; V: TRBV6-5; CDR3: ASSFAPRGEGTQY
J: TRBJ2-7; V: TRBV5-6; CDR3: ASSSDLRGEQY
J: TRBJ2-5; V: TRBV6-6; CDR3: ASSPGSRETQY
J: TRBJ2-1; V: TRBV29-1; CDR3: SVSGWGTNEQF
J: TRBJ1-5; V: TRBV7-2; CDR3: ASSLQGQPQH
J: TRBJ2-7; V: TRBV5-1; CDR3: ASSLIADRDHEQY
J: TRBJ2-7; V: TRBV25-1; CDR3: ASTGGAGSVYEQY
J: TRBJ2-6; V: TRBV28; CDR3: ASSFRTGVKSGANVLT
J: TRBJ1-1; V: TRBV5-1; CDR3: ASSMDREGEAF
J: TRBJ2-7; V: TRBV7-2; CDR3: ASSLSWTSGRVRQY
J: TRBJ2-3; V: TRBV10-1; CDR3: ASSGQGVDTQY
J: TRBJ2-7; V: TRBV7-2; CDR3: ASSLVALPTFYEQY
J: TRBJ2-1; V: TRBV27; CDR3: ASSLKGLARSSYNEQF
J: TRBJ1-6; V: TRBV10-3; CDR3: AISSFRGQGTSPLH
J: TRBJ2-3; V: TRBV20-1; CDR3: SADRGPTDTQY
J: TRBJ2-1; V: TRBV18; CDR3: ASSPSTDPGLVNEQF
J: TRBJ2-7; V: TRBV10-3; CDR3: AISVSSSYEQY
J: TRBJ1-1; V: TRBV7-2; CDR3: ASSSFGVPKAF
J: TRBJ2-4; V: TRBV18; CDR3: ASSLGTGWSAKNIQY
J: TRBJ2-2; V: TRBV5-1; CDR3: ASSSAGSSNTGELF
J: TRBJ2-7; V: TRBV20-1; CDR3: SAGDRFHEQY
J: TRBJ2-1; V: TRBV29-1; CDR3: SVEGGGSSYNEQF
J: TRBJ2-3; V: TRBV12-3/TRBV12-4; CDR3: ASSNTGGDTQY
J: TRBJ1-2; V: TRBV29-1; CDR3: SVGDIRGYT
J: TRBJ2-6; V: TRBV7-2; CDR3: ASSLRQGNSGANVLT
J: TRBJ1-3; V: TRBV12-3/TRBV12-4; CDR3: ASSSQVGGGNTIY
J: TRBJ1-2; V: TRBV4-3; CDR3: ASSQQGSWVDGYT
J: TRBJ2-7; V: TRBV28; CDR3: ASSFRGRKTYEQY
J: TRBJ1-6; V: TRBV7-2; CDR3: ASSSSPGHYNSPLH
J: TRBJ1-2; V: TRBV15; CDR3: ATSRDLEGRNYGYT
J: TRBJ1-1; V: TRBV6-2/TRBV6-3; CDR3: ASSYSIQEMNTEAF
J: TRBJ2-7; V: TRBV6-5; CDR3: ASSQARNEQY
J: TRBJ2-3; V: TRBV10-3; CDR3: ASQSGRSTDTQY
J: TRBJ2-4; V: TRBV20-1; CDR3: CASGTSGTLAKNIQY
J: TRBJ2-1; V: TRBV29-1; CDR3: SVAGGRAGNEQF
J: TRBJ2-1; V: TRBV7-8; CDR3: ASSLRGAGSYNEQF
J: TRBJ1-2; V: TRBV29-1; CDR3: SVDNRGGYT
J: TRBJ2-5; V: TRBV5-1; CDR3: ASSLVGYETQY
J: TRBJ1-2; V: TRBV28; CDR3: ASSPPGPYGYT
J: TRBJ2-6; V: TRBV15; CDR3: ATSRGGAHSGANVLT
J: TRBJ1-1; V: TRBV10-3; CDR3: AISDRTLKLGNTEAF
J: TRBJ1-2; V: TRBV20-1; CDR3: SALNRQGFYGYT
J: TRBJ2-5; V: TRBV20-1; CDR3: SANPSGRDQETQY
J: TRBJ2-1; V: TRBV20-1; CDR3: SARPSGVTSYNEQF
J: TRBJ2-3; V: TRBV20-1; CDR3: SARDPTAGDTQY
J: TRBJ1-2; V: TRBV7-9; CDR3: ASSGKSGWDYGYT
J: TRBJ2-5; V: TRBV7-3; CDR3: ASSSDSFAAQY
J: TRBJ2-7; V: TRBV11-2; CDR3: ASSLNPRSYEQY
J: TRBJ1-2; V: TRBV4-2; CDR3: ASSQVRTGSYGYT